This T cell receptor beta chain was documented in a study of CD4 T cells in relation to SARS-CoV-2 and coronaviruses. Before the COVID-19 pandemic, during about 2011-2019, CD4+ T cells were taken from unexposed donors. The cells were cultured for 9 to 11 days before CD4+ T cells were isolated. Per the germline V gene, CDR1 is MRHNA and CDR2 is SNTAGT. V was trimmed by 6 bases and J by 3 bases, leaving 14 bases between them. This CDR3 spans 15 amino acids. The method was immunoSEQ multiplex PCR; TCRdb's version includes in-frame clones alone and lacks a portion of them. The sample consists of over 15,000 clones, roughly 77% of them appearing once. On this clone itself: Its cognate antigen is unknown.

The rearrangement uses TRBV6-4 and TRBJ2-2; possible D gene TRBD1, 6 bases. The sequencing sample was made of CD4+ T cells from PBMCs, cultured in vitro. This clonotype was obtained from a human donor in good health. The CDR3 spells CASRPGRGDTGELFF. In DNA, the CDR3 is TGTGCCAGCAGACCCGGCAGGGGTGACACCGGGGAGCTGTTTTTT.